Listed below are T cell receptor beta chains from one sample, sequenced in a study of CD8 T cells in ankylosing spondylitis. TCRdb reprocessed the 5' RACE reads via MiXCR and lists one record per CDR3 protein. Of around 150,000 distinct CDR3 sequences in the sample, roughly 11% were seen once. What was sequenced was blood, either unsorted or a sorted T cell fraction (not recorded which). These receptors came from a female donor with ankylosing spondylitis or in good health (not recorded which). The CDR3 runs from the conserved cysteine through the conserved F or W. Each record gives: D gene, CDR3 length, J gene, clone size, V gene, CDR3 protein, CDR3 DNA. The D gene is left open where the match is weak. Part of the rows lack a size; the others show once, few, many or a class for expanded clones.

>-|14|TRBJ2-7|-|TRBV12-3/TRBV12-4
CASRPGSPSYEQYF
TGTGCCAGCAGGCCCGGGAGCCCGAGCTACGAGCAGTACTTC
>TRBD2|13|TRBJ2-1|many|TRBV2
CASMAGGPHEQFF
TGTGCCAGCATGGCGGGAGGGCCGCATGAGCAGTTCTTC
>-|14|TRBJ2-3|few|TRBV7-2
CASSPRLVLDTQYF
TGTGCCAGCAGCCCCCGACTAGTCCTAGATACGCAGTATTTT
>TRBD1|13|TRBJ2-4|many|TRBV12-3/TRBV12-4
CASSPGTGNIQYF
TGTGCCAGCAGTCCCGGGACAGGGAACATTCAGTACTTC
>-|12|TRBJ2-3|many|TRBV24-1
CATSEYTDTQYF
TGTGCCACCAGTGAATACACAGATACGCAGTATTTT
>-|14|TRBJ2-4|many|TRBV20-1
CSASSGTAGPVQYF
TGCAGTGCTTCCTCCGGGACAGCGGGCCCCGTTCAGTACTTC
>-|15|TRBJ1-4|-|TRBV7-9
CASSLAGHGNEKLFF
TGTGCCAGCAGCTTAGCGGGACACGGTAATGAAAAACTGTTTTTT
>-|14|TRBJ1-5|many|TRBV19
CASTSTDTNQPQHF
TGTGCCAGTACCTCGACGGATACTAATCAGCCCCAGCATTTT
>-|13|TRBJ1-2|-|TRBV10-2
CASSDEVNYGYTF
TGTGCCAGTAGTGATGAAGTTAACTATGGCTACACCTTC
>-|14|TRBJ1-5|many|TRBV20-1
CSANPARGNQPQHF
TGCAGTGCTAACCCGGCCCGAGGGAATCAGCCCCAGCATTTT
>-|15|TRBJ1-1|many|TRBV18
CASSPSTVPNTEAFF
TGTGCCAGCTCACCGTCGACGGTCCCGAACACTGAAGCTTTCTTT